This T cell receptor beta chain was sequenced for a study of blood T cell repertoires in COVID-19. In the study overall: There were acute and convalescent COVID-19 samples, and they came from the United States, Italy and Spain. PBMCs, B-cell-depleted T cells, or T cells provided the cDNA or gDNA that made up the material.

Ages ranged from about 18 to 90 years, with residence in 24 US areas. In the original workflow: Using reference gene primer amplification, nucleated cell counts were estimated. Method: immunoSEQ multiplex PCR; TCRdb's copy keeps in-frame clones and lacks some. From that table come the V and J calls and clone size; the DNA was used to work out D and trimming. The profile shows about 250,000 clones, under 90% of them singletons. The sample consisted of PBMCs or T cells enriched from blood (not recorded which). The source of this sequence is a woman aged 25 to 39 with acute COVID-19.

CDR3 nucleotides: TGTGCCTGGAGTCGAGAGGGGGTTGCTGAAGCTTTCTTT. This encodes CAWSREGVAEAFF. The chain employs TRBV30 and TRBJ1-1, with D possibly being TRBD1 (6 bases). The germline V gene has CDR1 GTSNPN and CDR2 SVGIG (reference sequence). V was trimmed by 2 bases and J by 6 bases, leaving 13 bases between them. This CDR3 spans 13 amino acids. Variable domain in full (rest from reference TRBV30 and TRBJ1-1): SQTIHQWPATLVQPVGSPLSLECTVEGTSNPNLYWYRQAAGRGLQLLFYSVGIGQISSEVPQNLSASRPQDRQFILSSKKLLLSDSGFYLCAWSREGVAEAFFGQGTRLTVV.